The 10 T cell receptor beta chains reported below all come from one sample, sequenced in a study of OX40 agonist ivuxolimab in advanced cancers. The protocol was immunoSEQ multiplex PCR, while the TCRdb copy is restricted to in-frame clones and leaves out a portion. The repertoire consists of some 30,000 clones, with 74% occurring once and the leading ten covering under 15%. This specimen consisted of CD4+ or CD8+ T cells sorted from blood, obtained in a trial of the OX40 agonist ivuxolimab. The source is an adult with an advanced solid tumor such as melanoma, head and neck, liver or kidney cancer.

The V call is TRBV9, the J call TRBJ2-5; 8 bases fit TRBD2. This CDR3 contains 15 residues. CDR1 and CDR2 (germline): SGDLS, YYNGEE. J gave up 5 bases and V 0 bases, and 6 bases lay outside the gene matches. CDR3 nucleotide sequence: TGTGCCAGCAGCGTAGCCGGGGGGGCTGTGGAGACCCAGTACTTC. Translation: CASSVAGGAVETQYF.

J is TRBJ2-5 and V is TRBV19, with 11 nucleotides matching TRBD1. The CDR3 has 16 amino acids. Trimming cost V 4 bases and J 5 bases; bases outside gene matches: 9. Germline CDR1 and CDR2: LNHDA and SQIVND (reference sequence). In nucleotides, the CDR3 is TGTGCCAGTAGTAAACCCGCGGGACAGGGGGGTGAGACCCAGTACTTC. This gives the protein CASSKPAGQGGETQYF.

The rearrangement links TRBV4-2 to TRBJ1-4; 7 bases fit TRBD1. Trimming at V came to 0 bases and at J to 8 bases, leaving 9 bases not matched to a gene. This CDR3 spans 16 amino acids. Germline-derived CDR1 and CDR2 are LGHNA and YNFKEQ. In nucleotides, the CDR3 is TGTGCCAGCAGCCAAGATGTCGGACAGGCTGGCGAAAAACTGTTTTTT. This gives the protein CASSQDVGQAGEKLFF.

The rearrangement links TRBV19 to TRBJ2-6; 9 positions match TRBD2. Unmatched junction bases numbered 7, after V lost 4 bases and J lost 3 bases. Germline CDR1 reads LNHDA; CDR2 reads SQIVND (reference sequence). The CDR3 sequence is 17 residues long. The CDR3 region has the DNA TGTGCCAGTAGTAGTCAGCGGGGGGCAGGTGGGGCCAACGTCCTGACTTTC. It yields the protein CASSSQRGAGGANVLTF.

This chain joins TRBV5-5 and TRBJ2-7, with TRBD1 as a possible D gene (6 bases). The CDR3 runs 13 residues. The V gene's germline CDR1 is SGHKS and CDR2 YYEKEE (reference sequence). Trimming shortened V by 3 bases and J by 4 bases, and 11 bases separated the two germline ends. CDR3 DNA: TGTGCCAGCAGCTGGACAGAATCTTACGAGCAGTACGTC. As protein: CASSWTESYEQYV.

The chain uses TRBV7-2 and TRBJ2-1, with D unclear. The CDR3 covers 14 residues. V lost 1 base to trimming and J lost 9 bases, with 13 bases between them. Germline V gives CDR1 SGHTA, CDR2 FQGNSA. The CDR3 here is CASSLGVGPGEQFF. Here the CDR3 DNA reads TGTGCCAGCAGCTTAGGGGTAGGACCGGGTGAGCAGTTCTTC.

As DNA, the CDR3 is TGCGCCAGTGCCCGACCCTCCATCCGCTACGAGCAGTACTTC. This codes for CASARPSIRYEQYF. The chain carries TRBV23-1 and TRBJ2-5; D not resolved. The DNA matches TRBJ2-7 better at its end, which makes the J call doubtful. TRBV23-1 is reported as an ORF; its role is uncertain. The CDR3 totals 14 residues.

The CDR3 DNA sequence: TGTGCCAGCAGTGAGACACAACCAGGGCATGAAAAACTGTTTTTT. Translated: CASSETQPGHEKLFF. The V and J genes are TRBV2 and TRBJ1-4; TRBD1 might be the D (5 bases). The CDR3 totals 15 residues. CDR1 and CDR2 (germline): SNHLY, FYNNEI. V gave up 3 bases and J gave up 6 bases, with 14 bases separating them.

The chain employs TRBV6-5 and TRBJ1-1, with 7 nucleotides matching TRBD1. CDR3 size: 15 residues. Germline V gene data show CDR1 as MNHEY and CDR2 as SVGAGI. J was trimmed by 4 bases and V by 4 bases; bases with no gene match: 9. The CDR3 nucleotides read TGTGCCAGCAGTTTCGGACCAGGGGGGTCCACTGAAGCTTTCTTT. As protein: CASSFGPGGSTEAFF.

This clone appeared many times. The CDR3 DNA reads TGTGCCAGCAGTGAAGCGCTTCGAGGGAGCTCCTATAATTCACCCCTCCACTTT. This encodes CASSEALRGSSYNSPLHF. The chain has TRBV6-1 and TRBJ1-6; D ambiguous. V lost 0 bases and J lost 0, with 12 bases in between. This CDR3 is 18 amino acids long. Germline V gene data show CDR1 as MNHNS and CDR2 as SASEGT.